The TCR beta chain under discussion was sequenced for a study of blood T cell repertoires in COVID-19. The overall study: There were acute and convalescent COVID-19 samples, and they came from the United States, Italy and Spain. T cells, B-cell-depleted T cells, or PBMCs supplied cDNA or gDNA.

Original processing methods: Nucleated cell number was recorded as an estimate derived from reference gene primer amplification. TCRdb's copy holds only in-frame clones and misses some; the assay was immunoSEQ multiplex PCR. From that table come the V and J calls and clone size; the DNA was used to work out D and trimming. The sample yields under 300,000 clones, around 84% seen once. Per germline, CDR1 KGHDR and CDR2 SFDVKD. V gave up 5 bases and J gave up 1 base, with 16 bases separating them. The CDR3 consists of 16 residues. The chain uses TRBV24-1 and TRBJ1-1; D perhaps matches TRBD1 (5 bases). The sequenced material came from peripheral blood. The sequence was obtained from a woman aged 65 to 85 with active or convalescent COVID-19. The CDR3, as DNA: TGTGCCACCAGTGCCGGGATGGGGGGAAGGAACACTGAAGCTTTCTTT. This codes for CATSAGMGGRNTEAFF.